This T cell receptor beta chain stems from a study of blood T cells in healthy people across ages. Each of the donors had about 9.9 milliliters of peripheral blood drawn into EDTA-treated Vacutainer tubes. The CDR3 has 12 amino acids. Germline V gene lookup returns CDR1 SNHLY and CDR2 FYNNEI. With 8 bases removed from V and 4 bases from J, the gap between germline ends came to 9 bases. The use of a sample-barcoded 5' primer and a J-beta primer mix characterized a second PCR of roughly 7 to 11 cycles. TCRdb recomputed calls from the 5' RACE reads with MiXCR, one row per CDR3 protein. The sample holds 660,000 or so distinct CDR3 sequences, 58% seen once.

Sequenced input: blood. This clonotype was obtained from a man in his sixties in good health. This chain links TRBV2 with TRBJ1-5; a weak D match, TRBD1 (5 bases). The chain's CDR3 is CASGASNQPQHF. The CDR3, as DNA: TGTGCCAGCGGGGCATCGAATCAGCCCCAGCATTTT.